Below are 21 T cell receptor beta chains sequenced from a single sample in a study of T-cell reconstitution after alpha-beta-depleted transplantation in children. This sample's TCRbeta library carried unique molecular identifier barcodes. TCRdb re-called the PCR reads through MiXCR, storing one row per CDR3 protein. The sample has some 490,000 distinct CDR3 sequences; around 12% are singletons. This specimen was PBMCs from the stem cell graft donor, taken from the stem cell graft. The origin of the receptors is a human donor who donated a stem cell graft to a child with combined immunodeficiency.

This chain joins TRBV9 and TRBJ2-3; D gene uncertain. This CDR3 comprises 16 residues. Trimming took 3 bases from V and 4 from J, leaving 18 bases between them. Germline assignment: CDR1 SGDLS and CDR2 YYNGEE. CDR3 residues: CASSAQVQASSDTQYF. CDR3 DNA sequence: TGTGCCAGCAGCGCTCAGGTCCAGGCGTCGTCAGATACGCAGTATTTT.

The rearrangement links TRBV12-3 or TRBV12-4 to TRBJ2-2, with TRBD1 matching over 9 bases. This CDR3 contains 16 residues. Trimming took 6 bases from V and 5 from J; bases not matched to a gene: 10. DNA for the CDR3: TGTGCCAGCAGGTCCCAGGGGACAGGGAGGACCGGGGAGCTGTTTTTT. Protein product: CASRSQGTGRTGELFF.

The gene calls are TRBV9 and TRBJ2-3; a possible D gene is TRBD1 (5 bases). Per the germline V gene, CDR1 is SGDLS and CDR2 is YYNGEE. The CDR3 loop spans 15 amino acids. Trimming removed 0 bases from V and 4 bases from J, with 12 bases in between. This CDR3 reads CASSVDGRDPDTQYF. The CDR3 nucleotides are TGTGCCAGCAGCGTAGATGGCAGGGATCCAGATACGCAGTATTTT.

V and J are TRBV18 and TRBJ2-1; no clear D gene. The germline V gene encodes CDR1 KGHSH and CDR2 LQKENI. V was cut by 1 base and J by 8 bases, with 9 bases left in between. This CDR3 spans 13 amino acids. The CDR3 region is CASSPLYFDEQFF. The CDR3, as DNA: TGTGCCAGCTCACCACTGTACTTCGATGAGCAGTTCTTC.

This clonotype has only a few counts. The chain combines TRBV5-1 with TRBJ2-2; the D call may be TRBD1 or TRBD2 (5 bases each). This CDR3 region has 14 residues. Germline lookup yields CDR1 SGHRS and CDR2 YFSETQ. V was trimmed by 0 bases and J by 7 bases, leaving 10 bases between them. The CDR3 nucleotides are TGCGCCAGCAGCTTGGCTGGGGGAGTCGGGGAGCTGTTTTTT. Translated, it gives CASSLAGGVGELFF.

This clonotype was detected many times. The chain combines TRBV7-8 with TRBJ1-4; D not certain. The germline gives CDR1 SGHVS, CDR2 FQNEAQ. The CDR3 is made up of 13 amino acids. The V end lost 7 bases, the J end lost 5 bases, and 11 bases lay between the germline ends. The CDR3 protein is CASTGEGNEKLFF. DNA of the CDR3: TGTGCCAGCACCGGGGAGGGAAATGAAAAACTGTTTTTT.

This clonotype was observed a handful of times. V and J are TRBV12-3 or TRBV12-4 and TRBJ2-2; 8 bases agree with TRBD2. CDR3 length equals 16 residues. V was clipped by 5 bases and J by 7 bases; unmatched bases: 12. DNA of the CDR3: TGTGCCAGCAGTCCGACCGGAGCGGGGGCTTACGGGGAGCTGTTTTTT. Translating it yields CASSPTGAGAYGELFF.

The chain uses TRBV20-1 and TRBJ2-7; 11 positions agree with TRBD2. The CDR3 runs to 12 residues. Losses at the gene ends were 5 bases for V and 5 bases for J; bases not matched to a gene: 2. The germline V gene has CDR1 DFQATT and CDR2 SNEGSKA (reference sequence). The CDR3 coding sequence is TGCAGTGCTGTGACTAGCGGGAACGAGCAGTACTTC. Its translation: CSAVTSGNEQYF.

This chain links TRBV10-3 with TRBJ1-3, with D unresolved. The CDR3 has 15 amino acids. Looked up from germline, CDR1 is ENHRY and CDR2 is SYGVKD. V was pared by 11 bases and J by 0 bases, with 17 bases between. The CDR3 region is CASEGQAHSGNTIYF. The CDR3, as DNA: TGTGCCTCTGAGGGCCAGGCCCACTCTGGAAACACCATATATTTT.

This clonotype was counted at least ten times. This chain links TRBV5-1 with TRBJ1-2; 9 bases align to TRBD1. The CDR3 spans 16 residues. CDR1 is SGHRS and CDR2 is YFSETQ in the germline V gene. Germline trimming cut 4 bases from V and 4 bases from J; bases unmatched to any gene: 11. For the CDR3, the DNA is TGCGCCAGCAGCCCACAACAGGGGGCAGGACCCTATGGCTACACCTTC. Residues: CASSPQQGAGPYGYTF.

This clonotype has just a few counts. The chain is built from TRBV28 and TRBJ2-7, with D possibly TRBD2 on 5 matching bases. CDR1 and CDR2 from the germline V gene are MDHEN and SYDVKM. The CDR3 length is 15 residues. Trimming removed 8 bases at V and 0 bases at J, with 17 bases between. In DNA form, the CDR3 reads TGTGCCAGCCCAGGACGAGGGTCCAGCTCCTACGAGCAGTACTTC. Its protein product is CASPGRGSSSYEQYF.

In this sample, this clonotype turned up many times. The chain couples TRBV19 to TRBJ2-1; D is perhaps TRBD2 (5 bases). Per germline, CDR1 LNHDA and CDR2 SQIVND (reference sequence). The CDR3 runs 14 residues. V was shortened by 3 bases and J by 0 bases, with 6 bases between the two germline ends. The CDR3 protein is CASSMRDSYNEQFF. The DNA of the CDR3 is TGTGCCAGTAGTATGAGGGACTCCTACAATGAGCAGTTCTTC.

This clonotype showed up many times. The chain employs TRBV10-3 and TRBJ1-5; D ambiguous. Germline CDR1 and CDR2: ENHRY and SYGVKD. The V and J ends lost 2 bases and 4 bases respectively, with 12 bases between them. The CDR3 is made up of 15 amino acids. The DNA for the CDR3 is TGTGCCATCAGTGAGGGGAACCGGTTGAATCAGCCCCAGCATTTT. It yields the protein CAISEGNRLNQPQHF.

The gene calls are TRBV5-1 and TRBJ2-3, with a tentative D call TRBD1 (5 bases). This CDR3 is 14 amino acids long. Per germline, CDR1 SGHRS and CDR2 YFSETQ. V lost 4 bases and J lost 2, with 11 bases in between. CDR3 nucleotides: TGCGCCAGCAGCATAGGACAAGACACAGATACGCAGTATTTT. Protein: CASSIGQDTDTQYF.

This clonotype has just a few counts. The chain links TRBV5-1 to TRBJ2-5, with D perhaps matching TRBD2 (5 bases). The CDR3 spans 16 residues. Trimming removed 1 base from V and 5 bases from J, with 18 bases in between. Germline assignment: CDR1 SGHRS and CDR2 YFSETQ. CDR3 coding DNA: TGCGCCAGCAGCTTGTTGTCGCGTGAGGGTTGGGAGACCCAGTACTTC. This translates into CASSLLSREGWETQYF.

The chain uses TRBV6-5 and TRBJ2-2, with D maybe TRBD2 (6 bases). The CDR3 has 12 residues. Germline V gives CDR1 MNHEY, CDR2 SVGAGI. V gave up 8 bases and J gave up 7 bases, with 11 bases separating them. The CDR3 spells CASGGTRGELFF. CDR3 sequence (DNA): TGTGCCAGCGGGGGGACCCGCGGGGAGCTGTTTTTT.

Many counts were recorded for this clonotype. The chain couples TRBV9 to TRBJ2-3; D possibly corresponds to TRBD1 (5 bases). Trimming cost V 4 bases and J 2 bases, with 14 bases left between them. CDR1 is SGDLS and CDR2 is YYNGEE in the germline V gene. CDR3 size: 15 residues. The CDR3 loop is CASSTTPGYTDTQYF. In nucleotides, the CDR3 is TGTGCCAGCAGCACTACTCCAGGGTACACAGATACGCAGTATTTT.

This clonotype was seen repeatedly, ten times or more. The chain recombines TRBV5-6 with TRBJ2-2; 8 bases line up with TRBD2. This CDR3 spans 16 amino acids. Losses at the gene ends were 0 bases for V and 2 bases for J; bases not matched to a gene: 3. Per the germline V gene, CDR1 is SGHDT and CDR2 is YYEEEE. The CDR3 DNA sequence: TGTGCCAGCAGCTTGGGACTAGCGTTCAACACCGGGGAGCTGTTTTTT. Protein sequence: CASSLGLAFNTGELFF.

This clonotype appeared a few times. The CDR3 nucleotides are TGTGCCAGCAGTTTCGAACAGGGGTATCAGCCCCAGCATTTT. This gives the protein CASSFEQGYQPQHF. The chain couples TRBV28 to TRBJ1-5; 7 bases match TRBD1. The V gene end was trimmed by 3 bases and the J gene end by 5 bases; junction bases not matched to a gene: 4. CDR1 is MDHEN and CDR2 is SYDVKM in the germline V gene. The CDR3 loop spans 14 amino acids.

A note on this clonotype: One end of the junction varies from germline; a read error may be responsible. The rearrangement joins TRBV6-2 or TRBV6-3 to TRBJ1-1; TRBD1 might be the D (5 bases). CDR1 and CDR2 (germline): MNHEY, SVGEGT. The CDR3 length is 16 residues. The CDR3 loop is CASSYPIDSQNTEAIF. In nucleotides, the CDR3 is TGTGCCAGCAGTTACCCCATCGACAGCCAAAACACTGAAGCTATCTTT.

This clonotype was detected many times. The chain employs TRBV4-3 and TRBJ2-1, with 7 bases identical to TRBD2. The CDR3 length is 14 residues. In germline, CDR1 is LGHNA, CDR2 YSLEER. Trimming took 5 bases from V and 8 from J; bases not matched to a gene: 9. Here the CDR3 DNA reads TGCGCCAGCAGCACGCTGACTAGCAGCGATGAGCAGTTCTTC. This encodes CASSTLTSSDEQFF.